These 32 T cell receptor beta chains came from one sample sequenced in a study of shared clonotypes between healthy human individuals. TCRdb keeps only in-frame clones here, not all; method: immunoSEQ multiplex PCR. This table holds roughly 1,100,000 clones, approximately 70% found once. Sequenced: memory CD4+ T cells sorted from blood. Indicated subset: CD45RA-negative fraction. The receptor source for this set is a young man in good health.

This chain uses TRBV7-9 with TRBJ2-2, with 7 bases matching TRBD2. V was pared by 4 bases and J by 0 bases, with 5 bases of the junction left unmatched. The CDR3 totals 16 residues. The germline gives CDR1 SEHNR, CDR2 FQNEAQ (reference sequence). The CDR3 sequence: CASSYQTSANTGELFF. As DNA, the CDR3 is TGTGCCAGCAGCTACCAAACTAGCGCGAACACCGGGGAGCTGTTTTTT.

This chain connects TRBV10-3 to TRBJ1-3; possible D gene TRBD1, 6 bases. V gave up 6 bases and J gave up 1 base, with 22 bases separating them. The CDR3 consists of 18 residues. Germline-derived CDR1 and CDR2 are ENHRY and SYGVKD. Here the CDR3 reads CAIRGEDRTAESGNTIYF. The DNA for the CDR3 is TGTGCCATCAGGGGGGAAGACAGGACCGCCGAATCTGGAAACACCATATATTTT.

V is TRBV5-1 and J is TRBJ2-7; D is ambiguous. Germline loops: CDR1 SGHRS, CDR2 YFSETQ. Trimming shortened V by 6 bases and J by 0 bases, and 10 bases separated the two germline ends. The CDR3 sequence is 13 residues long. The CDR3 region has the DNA TGCGCCAGCAACTCCCATAACTCCTACGAGCAGTACTTC. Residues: CASNSHNSYEQYF.

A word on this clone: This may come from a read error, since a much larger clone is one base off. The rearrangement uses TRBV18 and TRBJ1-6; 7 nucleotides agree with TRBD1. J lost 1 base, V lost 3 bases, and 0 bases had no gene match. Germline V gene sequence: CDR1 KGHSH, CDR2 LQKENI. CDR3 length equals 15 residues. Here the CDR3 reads CASSPGQSYNSPLHF. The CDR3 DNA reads TGTGCCAGCTCACCGGGACAGTCCTATAATTCACCCCTCCACTTT.

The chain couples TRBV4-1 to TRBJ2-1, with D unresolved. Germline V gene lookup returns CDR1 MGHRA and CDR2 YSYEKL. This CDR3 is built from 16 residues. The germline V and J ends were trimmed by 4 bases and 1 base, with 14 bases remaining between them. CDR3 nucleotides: TGCGCCAGCAGCCCCCGGCGTGACGCATCCTACAATGAGCAGTTCTTC. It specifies CASSPRRDASYNEQFF.

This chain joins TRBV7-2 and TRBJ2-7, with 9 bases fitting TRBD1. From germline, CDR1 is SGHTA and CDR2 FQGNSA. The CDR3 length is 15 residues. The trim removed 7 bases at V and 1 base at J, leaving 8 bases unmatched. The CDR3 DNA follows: TGTGCCAGCACCGTGGAGGGACAGGGATCCTACGAGCAGTACTTC. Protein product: CASTVEGQGSYEQYF.

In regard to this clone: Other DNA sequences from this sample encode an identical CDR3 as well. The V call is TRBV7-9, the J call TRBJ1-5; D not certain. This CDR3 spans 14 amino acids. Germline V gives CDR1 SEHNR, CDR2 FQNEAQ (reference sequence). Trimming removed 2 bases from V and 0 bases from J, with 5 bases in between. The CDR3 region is CASSLSSSNQPQHF. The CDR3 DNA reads TGTGCCAGCAGCTTATCAAGTAGCAATCAGCCCCAGCATTTT.

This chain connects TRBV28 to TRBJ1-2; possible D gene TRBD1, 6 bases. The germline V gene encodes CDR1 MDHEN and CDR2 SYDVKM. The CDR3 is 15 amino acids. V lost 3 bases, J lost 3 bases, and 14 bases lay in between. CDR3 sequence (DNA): TGTGCCAGCAGTTTTCCCCGGGGGCCGGACTATGGCTACACCTTC. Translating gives CASSFPRGPDYGYTF.

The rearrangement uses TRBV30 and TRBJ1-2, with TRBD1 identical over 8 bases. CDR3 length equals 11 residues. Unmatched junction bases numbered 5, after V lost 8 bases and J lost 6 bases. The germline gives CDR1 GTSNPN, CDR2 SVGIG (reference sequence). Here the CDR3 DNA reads TGTGCCCGAGGACAGGGCCATGGCTACACCTTC. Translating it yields CARGQGHGYTF.

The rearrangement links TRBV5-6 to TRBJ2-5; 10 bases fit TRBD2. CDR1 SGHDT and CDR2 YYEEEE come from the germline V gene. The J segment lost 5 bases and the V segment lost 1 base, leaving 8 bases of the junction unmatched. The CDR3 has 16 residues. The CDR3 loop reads CASSLRKRGGWETQYF. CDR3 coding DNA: TGTGCCAGCAGCTTGAGGAAGCGGGGGGGCTGGGAGACCCAGTACTTC.

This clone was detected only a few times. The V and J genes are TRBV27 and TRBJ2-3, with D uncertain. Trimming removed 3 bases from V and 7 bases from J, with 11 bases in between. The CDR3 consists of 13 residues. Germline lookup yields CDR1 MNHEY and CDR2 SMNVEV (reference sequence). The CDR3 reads CASSFPLGHTQYF. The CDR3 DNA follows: TGTGCCAGCAGTTTCCCCCTCGGTCATACGCAGTATTTT.

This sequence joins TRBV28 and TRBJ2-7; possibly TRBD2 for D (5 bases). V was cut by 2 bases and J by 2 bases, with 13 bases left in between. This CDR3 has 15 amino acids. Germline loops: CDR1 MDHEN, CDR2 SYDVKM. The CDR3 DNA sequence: TGTGCCAGCAGTTTAGCGAACCTGGGAGCCTACGAGCAGTACTTC. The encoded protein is CASSLANLGAYEQYF. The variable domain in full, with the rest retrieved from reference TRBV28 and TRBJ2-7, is DVKVTQSSRYLVKRTGEKVFLECVQDMDHENMFWYRQDPGLGLRLIYFSYDVKMKEKGDIPEGYSVSREKKERFSLILESASTNQTSMYLCASSLANLGAYEQYFGPGTRLTVT.

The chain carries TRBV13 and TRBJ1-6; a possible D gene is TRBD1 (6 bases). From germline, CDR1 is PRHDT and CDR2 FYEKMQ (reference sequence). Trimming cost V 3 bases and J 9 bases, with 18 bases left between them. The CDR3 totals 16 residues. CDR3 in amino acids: CASSFGGGVGGSPLHF. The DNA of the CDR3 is TGTGCCAGCAGCTTCGGCGGGGGAGTAGGGGGTTCACCCCTCCACTTT.

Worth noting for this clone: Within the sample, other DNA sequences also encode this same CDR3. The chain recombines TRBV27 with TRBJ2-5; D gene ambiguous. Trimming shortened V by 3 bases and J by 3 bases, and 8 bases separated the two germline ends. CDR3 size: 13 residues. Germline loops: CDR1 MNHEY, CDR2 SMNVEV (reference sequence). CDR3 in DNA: TGTGCCAGCAGTTTCGCTTCTGAAGAGACCCAGTACTTC. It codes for CASSFASEETQYF.

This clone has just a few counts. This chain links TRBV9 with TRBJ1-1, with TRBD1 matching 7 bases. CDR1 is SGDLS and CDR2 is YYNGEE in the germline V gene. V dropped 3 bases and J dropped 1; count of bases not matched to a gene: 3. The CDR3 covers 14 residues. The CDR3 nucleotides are TGTGCCAGCAGCGCACAGGGGAAGAACACTGAAGCTTTCTTT. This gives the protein CASSAQGKNTEAFF.

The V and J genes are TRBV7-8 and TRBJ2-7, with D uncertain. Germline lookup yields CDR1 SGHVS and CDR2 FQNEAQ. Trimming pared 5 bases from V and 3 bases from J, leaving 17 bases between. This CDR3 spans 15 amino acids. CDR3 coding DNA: TGTGCCAGCAGCGTCCCAGCGAGATCATACTACGAGCAGTACTTC. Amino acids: CASSVPARSYYEQYF.

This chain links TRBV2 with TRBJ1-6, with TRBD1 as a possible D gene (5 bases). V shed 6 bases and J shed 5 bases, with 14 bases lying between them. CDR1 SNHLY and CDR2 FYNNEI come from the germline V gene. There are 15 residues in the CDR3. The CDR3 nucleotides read TGTGCCAGCAGGCCCGGAGGGGCAAATAATTCACCCCTCCACTTT. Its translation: CASRPGGANNSPLHF.

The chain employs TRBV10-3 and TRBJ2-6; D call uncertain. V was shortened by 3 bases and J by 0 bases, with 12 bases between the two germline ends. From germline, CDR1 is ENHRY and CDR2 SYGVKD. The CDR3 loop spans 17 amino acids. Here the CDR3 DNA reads TGTGCCATCAGTGACGTGGACGGTGCCTCTGGGGCCAACGTCCTGACTTTC. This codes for CAISDVDGASGANVLTF.

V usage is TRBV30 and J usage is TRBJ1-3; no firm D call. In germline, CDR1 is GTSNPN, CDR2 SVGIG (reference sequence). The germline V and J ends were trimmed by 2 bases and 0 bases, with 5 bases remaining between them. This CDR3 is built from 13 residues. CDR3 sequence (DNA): TGTGCCTGGAGTCTAGGCTCTGGAAACACCATATATTTT. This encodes CAWSLGSGNTIYF.

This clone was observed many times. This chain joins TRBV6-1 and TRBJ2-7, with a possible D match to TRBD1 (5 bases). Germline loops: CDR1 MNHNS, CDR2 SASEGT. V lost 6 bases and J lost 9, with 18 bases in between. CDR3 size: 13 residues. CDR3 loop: CASSPTQGPRQYF. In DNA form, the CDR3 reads TGTGCCAGCAGCCCCACCCAGGGCCCCCGGCAGTACTTC.

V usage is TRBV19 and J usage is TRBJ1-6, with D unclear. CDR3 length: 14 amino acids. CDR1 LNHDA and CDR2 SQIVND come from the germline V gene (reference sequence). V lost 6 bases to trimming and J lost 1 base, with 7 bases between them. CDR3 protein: CASRGSSYNSPLHF. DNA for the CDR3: TGTGCCAGTAGGGGGTCGTCCTATAATTCACCCCTCCACTTT.

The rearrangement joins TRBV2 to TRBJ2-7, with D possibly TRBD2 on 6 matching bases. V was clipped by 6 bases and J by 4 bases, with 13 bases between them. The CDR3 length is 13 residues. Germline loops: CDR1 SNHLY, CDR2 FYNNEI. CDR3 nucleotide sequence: TGTGCCAGCAGCTACTCGGGAGAATACGAGCAGTACTTC. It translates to CASSYSGEYEQYF.

The CDR3 is CASSWGGGQPQHF. The CDR3 DNA reads as TGTGCCAGCAGCTGGGGGGGAGGGCAGCCCCAGCATTTT. The chain couples TRBV7-2 to TRBJ1-5, with D possibly matching TRBD1 (5 bases). Trimming cost V 4 bases and J 7 bases, with 11 bases left between them. The CDR3 is 13 residues long. Germline V lookup: CDR1 SGHTA, CDR2 FQGNSA.

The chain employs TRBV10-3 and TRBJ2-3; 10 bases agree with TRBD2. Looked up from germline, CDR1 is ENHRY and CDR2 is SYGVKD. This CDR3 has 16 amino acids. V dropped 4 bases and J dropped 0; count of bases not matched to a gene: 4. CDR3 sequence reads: CAISGTTSGSTDTQYF. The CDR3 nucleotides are TGTGCCATCAGTGGGACGACTAGCGGGAGCACAGATACGCAGTATTTT.

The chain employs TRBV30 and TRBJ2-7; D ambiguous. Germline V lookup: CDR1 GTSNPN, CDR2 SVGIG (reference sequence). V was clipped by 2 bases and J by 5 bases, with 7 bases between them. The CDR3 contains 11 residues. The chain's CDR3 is CAWSLVDEQYF. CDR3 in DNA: TGTGCCTGGAGTTTGGTCGACGAGCAGTACTTC. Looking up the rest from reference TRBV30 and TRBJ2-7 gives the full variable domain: SQTIHQWPATLVQPVGSPLSLECTVEGTSNPNLYWYRQAAGRGLQLLFYSVGIGQISSEVPQNLSASRPQDRQFILSSKKLLLSDSGFYLCAWSLVDEQYFGPGTRLTVT.

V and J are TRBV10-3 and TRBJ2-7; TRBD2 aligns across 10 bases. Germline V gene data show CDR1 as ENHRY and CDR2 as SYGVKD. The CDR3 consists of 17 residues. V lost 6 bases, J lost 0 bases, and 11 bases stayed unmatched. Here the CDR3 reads CAISYTSGEVSSYEQYF. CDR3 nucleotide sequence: TGTGCCATCAGCTATACTAGCGGGGAAGTGAGCTCCTACGAGCAGTACTTC.

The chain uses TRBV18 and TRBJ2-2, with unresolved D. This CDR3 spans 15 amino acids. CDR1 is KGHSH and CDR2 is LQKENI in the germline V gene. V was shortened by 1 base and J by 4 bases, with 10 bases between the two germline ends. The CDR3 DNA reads TGTGCCAGCTCACCACAGGGCAGTGGCACCGGGGAGCTGTTTTTT. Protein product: CASSPQGSGTGELFF.

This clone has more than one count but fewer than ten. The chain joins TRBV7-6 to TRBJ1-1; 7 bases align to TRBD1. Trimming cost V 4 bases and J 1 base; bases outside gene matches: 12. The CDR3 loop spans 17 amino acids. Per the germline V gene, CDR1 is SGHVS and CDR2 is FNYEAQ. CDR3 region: CASSSTHRQGTNTEAFF. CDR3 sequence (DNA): TGTGCCAGCAGCTCCACCCATCGACAGGGCACGAACACTGAAGCTTTCTTT.

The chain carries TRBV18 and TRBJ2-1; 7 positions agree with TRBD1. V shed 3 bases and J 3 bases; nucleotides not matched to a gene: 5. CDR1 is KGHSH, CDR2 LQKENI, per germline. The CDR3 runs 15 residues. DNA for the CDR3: TGTGCCAGCTCACCTGACAGGGCCTTCTACAATGAGCAGTTCTTC. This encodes CASSPDRAFYNEQFF.

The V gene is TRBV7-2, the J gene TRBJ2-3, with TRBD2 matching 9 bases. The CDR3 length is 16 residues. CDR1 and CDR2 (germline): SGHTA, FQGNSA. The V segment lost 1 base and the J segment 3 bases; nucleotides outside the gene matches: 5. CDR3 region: CASSLGVSGRTDTQYF. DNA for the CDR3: TGTGCCAGCAGCTTAGGGGTTAGCGGGAGAACAGATACGCAGTATTTT.

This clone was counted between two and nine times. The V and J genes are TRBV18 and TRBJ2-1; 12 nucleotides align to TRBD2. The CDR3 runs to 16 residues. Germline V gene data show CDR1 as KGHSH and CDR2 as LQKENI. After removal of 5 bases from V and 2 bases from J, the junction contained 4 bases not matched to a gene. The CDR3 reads CASSGTSGLAYNEQFF. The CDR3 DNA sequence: TGTGCCAGCTCAGGGACTAGCGGGTTAGCCTACAATGAGCAGTTCTTC.

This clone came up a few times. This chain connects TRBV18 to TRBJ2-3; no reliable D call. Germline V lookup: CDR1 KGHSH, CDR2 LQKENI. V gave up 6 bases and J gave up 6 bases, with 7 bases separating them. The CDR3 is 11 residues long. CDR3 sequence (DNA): TGTGCCAGCTCGACAAAGGATACGCAGTATTTT. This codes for CASSTKDTQYF.